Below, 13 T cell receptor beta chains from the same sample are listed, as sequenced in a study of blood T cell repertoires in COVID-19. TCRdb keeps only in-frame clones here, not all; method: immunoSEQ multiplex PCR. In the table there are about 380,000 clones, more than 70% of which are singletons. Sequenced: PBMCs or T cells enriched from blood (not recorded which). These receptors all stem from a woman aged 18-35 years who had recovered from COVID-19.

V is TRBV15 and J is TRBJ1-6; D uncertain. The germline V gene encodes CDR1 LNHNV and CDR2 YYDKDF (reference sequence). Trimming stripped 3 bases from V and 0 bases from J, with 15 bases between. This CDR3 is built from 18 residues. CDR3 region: CATSRDWTGSSYNSPLHF. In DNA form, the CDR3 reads TGTGCCACCAGCAGGGACTGGACGGGAAGCTCCTATAATTCACCCCTCCACTTT.

CDR3 DNA sequence: TGTGCCAGCAGCTGGACCGGACAGGTTACCTACGAGCAGTACTTC. It codes for CASSWTGQVTYEQYF. The rearrangement uses TRBV11-2 and TRBJ2-7; TRBD1 agrees at 7 bases. The CDR3 length is 15 residues. CDR1 is SGHAT and CDR2 is FQNNGV in the germline V gene. J lost 2 bases, V lost 4 bases, and 8 bases had no gene match.

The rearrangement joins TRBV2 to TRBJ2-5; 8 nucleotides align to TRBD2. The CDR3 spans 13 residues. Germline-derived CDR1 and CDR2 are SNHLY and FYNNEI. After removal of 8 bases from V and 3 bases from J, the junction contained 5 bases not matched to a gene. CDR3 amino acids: CASSGGAKETQYF. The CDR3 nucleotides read TGTGCCAGCTCCGGGGGGGCCAAAGAGACCCAGTACTTC.

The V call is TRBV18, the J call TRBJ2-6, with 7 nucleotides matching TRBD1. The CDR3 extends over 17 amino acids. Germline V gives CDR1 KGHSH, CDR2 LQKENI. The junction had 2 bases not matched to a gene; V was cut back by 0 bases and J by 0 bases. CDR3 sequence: CASSPPTGPSGANVLTF. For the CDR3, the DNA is TGTGCCAGCTCACCACCGACAGGGCCCTCTGGGGCCAACGTCCTGACTTTC.

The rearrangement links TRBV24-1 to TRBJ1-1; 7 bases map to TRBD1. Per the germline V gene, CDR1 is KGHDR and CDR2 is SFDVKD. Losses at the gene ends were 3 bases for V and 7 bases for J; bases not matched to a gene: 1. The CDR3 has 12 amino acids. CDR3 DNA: TGTGCCACCAGTGATGGACAGGATGAAGCTTTCTTT. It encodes CATSDGQDEAFF.

The CDR3 sequence is CASSPLRGGVGELFF. CDR3 coding DNA: TGTGCCAGCAGCCCCCTGCGAGGGGGGGTCGGGGAGCTGTTTTTT. This rearrangement joins TRBV11-2 to TRBJ2-2; a possible D gene is TRBD2 (7 bases). The CDR3 runs to 15 residues. The V end lost 5 bases, the J end lost 7 bases, and 17 bases lay between the germline ends. The V gene's germline CDR1 is SGHAT and CDR2 FQNNGV.

Here the CDR3 reads CASRRTSTDTQYF. As DNA, the CDR3 is TGTGCCAGCAGACGGACTAGCACAGATACGCAGTATTTT. This chain links TRBV12-3 or TRBV12-4 with TRBJ2-3, with TRBD2 as a possible D gene (5 bases). V gave up 6 bases and J gave up 0 bases, with 7 bases separating them. This CDR3 comprises 13 residues.

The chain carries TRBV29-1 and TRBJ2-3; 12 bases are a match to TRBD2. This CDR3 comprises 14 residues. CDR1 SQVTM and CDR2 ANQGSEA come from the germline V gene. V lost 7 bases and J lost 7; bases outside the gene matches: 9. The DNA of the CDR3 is TGCAGCGCTCCCCTAGCGGGGGGGGCCAATACGCAGTATTTT. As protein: CSAPLAGGANTQYF.

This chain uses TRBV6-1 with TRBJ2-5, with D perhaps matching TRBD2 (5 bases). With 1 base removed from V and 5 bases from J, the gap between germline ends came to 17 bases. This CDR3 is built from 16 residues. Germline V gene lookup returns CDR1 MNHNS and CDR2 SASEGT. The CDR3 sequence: CASSEGRGLVRETQYF. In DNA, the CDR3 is TGTGCCAGCAGTGAAGGCCGCGGGTTGGTTAGGGAGACCCAGTACTTC.

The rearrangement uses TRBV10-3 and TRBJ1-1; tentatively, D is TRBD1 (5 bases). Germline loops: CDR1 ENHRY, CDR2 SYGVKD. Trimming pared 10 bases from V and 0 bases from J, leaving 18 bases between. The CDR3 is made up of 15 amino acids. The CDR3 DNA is TGTGCCACCGTGAGTGGGGCAGTCATGAACACTGAAGCTTTCTTT. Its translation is CATVSGAVMNTEAFF.

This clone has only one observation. CDR3 in amino acids: CASSPPGVYTEAFF. The DNA of the CDR3 is TGTGCCAGCTCACCACCAGGGGTATACACTGAAGCTTTCTTT. The chain has TRBV18 and TRBJ1-1, with a possible D match to TRBD1 (5 bases). CDR3 length equals 14 residues. Germline loops: CDR1 KGHSH, CDR2 LQKENI. V lost 0 bases and J 3 bases, leaving 8 bases between the germline ends.

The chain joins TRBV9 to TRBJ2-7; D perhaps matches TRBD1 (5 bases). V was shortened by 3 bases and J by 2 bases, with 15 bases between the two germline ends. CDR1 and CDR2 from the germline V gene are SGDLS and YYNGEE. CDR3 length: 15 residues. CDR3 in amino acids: CASSEGGAPAYEQYF. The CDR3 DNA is TGTGCCAGCAGCGAGGGTGGGGCACCGGCCTACGAGCAGTACTTC. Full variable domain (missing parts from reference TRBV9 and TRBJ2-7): DSGVTQTPKHLITATGQRVTLRCSPRSGDLSVYWYQQSLDQGLQFLIQYYNGEERAKGNILERFSAQQFPDLHSELNLSSLELGDSALYFCASSEGGAPAYEQYFGPGTRLTVT.

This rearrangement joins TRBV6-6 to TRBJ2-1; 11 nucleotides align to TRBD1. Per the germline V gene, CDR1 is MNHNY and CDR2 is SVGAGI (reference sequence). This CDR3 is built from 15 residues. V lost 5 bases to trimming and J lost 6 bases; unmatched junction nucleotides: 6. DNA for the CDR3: TGTGCCAGCAGTCGGGGACAGGGGGTTGGCAATGAGCAGTTCTTC. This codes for CASSRGQGVGNEQFF.